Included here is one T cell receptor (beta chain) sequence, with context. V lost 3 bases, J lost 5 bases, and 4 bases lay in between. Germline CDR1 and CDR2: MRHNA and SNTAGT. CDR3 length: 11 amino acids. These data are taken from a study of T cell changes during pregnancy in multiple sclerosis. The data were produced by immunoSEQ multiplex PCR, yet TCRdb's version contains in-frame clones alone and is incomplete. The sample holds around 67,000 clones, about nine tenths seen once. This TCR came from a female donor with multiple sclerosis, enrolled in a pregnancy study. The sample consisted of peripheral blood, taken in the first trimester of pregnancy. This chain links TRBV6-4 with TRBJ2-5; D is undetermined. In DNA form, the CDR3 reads TGTGCCAGCAGTGAAGCGGAGACCCAGTACTTC. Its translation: CASSEAETQYF.